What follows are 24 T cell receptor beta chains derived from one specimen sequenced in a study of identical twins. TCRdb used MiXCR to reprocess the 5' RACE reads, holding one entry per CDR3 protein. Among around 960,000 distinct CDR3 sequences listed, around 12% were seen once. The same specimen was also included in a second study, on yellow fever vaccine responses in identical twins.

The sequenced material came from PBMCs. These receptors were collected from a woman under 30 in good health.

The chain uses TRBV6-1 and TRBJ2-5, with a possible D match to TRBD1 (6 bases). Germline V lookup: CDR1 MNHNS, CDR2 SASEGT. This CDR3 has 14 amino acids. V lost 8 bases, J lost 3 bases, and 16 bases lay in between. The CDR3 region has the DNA TGTGCCAGCTCCAGAGGGCAGGGGAAAGAGACCCAGTACTTC. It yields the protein CASSRGQGKETQYF.

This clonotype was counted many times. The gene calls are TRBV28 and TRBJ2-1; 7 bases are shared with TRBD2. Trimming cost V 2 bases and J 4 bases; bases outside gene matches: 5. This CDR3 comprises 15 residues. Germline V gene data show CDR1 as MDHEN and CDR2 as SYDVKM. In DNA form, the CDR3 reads TGTGCCAGCAGTTTAAGGCGCGGGAGTTACAATGAGCAGTTCTTC. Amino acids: CASSLRRGSYNEQFF.

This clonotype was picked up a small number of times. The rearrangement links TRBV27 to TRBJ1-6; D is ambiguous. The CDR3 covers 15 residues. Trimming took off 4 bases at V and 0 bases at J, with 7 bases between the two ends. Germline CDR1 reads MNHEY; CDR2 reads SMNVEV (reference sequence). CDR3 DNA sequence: TGTGCCAGCAGTTACTCCCGCTCCTATAATTCACCCCTCCACTTT. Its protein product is CASSYSRSYNSPLHF.

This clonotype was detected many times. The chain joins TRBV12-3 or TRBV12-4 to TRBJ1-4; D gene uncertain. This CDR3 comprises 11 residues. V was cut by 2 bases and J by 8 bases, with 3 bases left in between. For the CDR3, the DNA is TGTGCCAGCAGTTTATCGGAAAAACTGTTTTTT. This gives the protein CASSLSEKLFF.

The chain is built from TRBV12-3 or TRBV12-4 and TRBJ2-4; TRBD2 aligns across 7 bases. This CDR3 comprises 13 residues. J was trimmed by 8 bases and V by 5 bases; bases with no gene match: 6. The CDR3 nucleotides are TGTGCCAGCAGTACAGGACTAGGAGACATTCAGTACTTC. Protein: CASSTGLGDIQYF.

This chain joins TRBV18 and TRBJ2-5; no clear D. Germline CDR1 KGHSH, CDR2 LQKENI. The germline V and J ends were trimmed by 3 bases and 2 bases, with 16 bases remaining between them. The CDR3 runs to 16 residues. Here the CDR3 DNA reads TGTGCCAGCTCACCTCTTGTGTTAATGCGGCAAGAGACCCAGTACTTC. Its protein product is CASSPLVLMRQETQYF.

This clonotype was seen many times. The CDR3 is CATSPMTGESYNEQFF. The DNA of the CDR3 is TGTGCCACCAGCCCGATGACAGGGGAGTCCTACAATGAGCAGTTCTTC. J is TRBJ2-1 and V is TRBV24-1; 8 positions match TRBD1. The CDR3 is 16 residues long. Losses at the gene ends were 7 bases for V and 1 base for J; bases not matched to a gene: 8. Germline lookup yields CDR1 KGHDR and CDR2 SFDVKD.

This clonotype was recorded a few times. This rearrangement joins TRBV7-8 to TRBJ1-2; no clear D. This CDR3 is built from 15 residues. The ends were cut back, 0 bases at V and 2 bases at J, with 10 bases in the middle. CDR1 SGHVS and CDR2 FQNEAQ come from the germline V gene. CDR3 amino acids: CASSLARSVNYGYTF. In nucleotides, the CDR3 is TGTGCCAGCAGCTTAGCGAGGAGCGTAAACTATGGCTACACCTTC.

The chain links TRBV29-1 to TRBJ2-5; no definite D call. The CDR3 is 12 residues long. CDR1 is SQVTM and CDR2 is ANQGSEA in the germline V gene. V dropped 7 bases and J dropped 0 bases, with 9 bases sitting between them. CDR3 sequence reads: CSALGYQETQYF. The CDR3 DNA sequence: TGCAGCGCCCTGGGATACCAAGAGACCCAGTACTTC.

CDR3 amino acids: CATSDSAGSEQFF. CDR3 bases: TGTGCCACCAGTGATAGTGCGGGATCCGAGCAGTTCTTC. The chain joins TRBV24-1 to TRBJ2-1; tentative D call: TRBD2 (6 bases). The CDR3 extends over 13 amino acids. V was pared by 3 bases and J by 10 bases, with 12 bases between. The germline gives CDR1 KGHDR, CDR2 SFDVKD.

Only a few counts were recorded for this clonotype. The CDR3 loop reads CASSLLQGFINTEAFF. For the CDR3, the DNA is TGCGCCAGCAGCTTGCTTCAGGGGTTCATCAACACTGAAGCTTTCTTT. The chain uses TRBV5-1 and TRBJ1-1; a weak D match, TRBD1 (6 bases). The V gene lost 1 base and the J gene lost 2 bases, with 15 bases spanning the gap. This CDR3 is built from 16 residues. Germline V gene lookup returns CDR1 SGHRS and CDR2 YFSETQ.

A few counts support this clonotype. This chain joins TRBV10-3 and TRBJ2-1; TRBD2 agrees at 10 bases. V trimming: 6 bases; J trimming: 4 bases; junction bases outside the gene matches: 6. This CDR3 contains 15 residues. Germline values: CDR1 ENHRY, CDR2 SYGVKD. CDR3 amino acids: CAISPPSGSYNEQFF. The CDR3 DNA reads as TGTGCCATCAGCCCCCCTAGCGGGAGTTACAATGAGCAGTTCTTC.

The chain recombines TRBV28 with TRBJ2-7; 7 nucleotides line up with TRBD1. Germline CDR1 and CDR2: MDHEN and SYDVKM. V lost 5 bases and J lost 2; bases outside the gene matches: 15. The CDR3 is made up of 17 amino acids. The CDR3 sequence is CASSPGTVPTRAYEQYF. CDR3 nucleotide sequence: TGTGCCAGCAGTCCCGGGACAGTTCCTACCCGGGCCTACGAGCAGTACTTC.

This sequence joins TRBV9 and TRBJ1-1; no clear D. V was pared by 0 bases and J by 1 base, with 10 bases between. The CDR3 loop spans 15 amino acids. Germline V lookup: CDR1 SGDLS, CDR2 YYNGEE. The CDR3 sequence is CASSVVERPNTEAFF. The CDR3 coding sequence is TGTGCCAGCAGCGTAGTCGAAAGGCCGAACACTGAAGCTTTCTTT.

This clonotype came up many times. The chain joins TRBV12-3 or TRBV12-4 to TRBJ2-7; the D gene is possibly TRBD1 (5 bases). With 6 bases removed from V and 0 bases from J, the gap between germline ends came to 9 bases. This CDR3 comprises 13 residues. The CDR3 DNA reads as TGTGCCAGCAGCCCGGACATCTCCTACGAGCAGTACTTC. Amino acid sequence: CASSPDISYEQYF.

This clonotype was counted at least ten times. CDR3 coding DNA: TGTGCCAGCAGTGCCCAAGGGACAGTGAACACCGGGGAGCTGTTTTTT. Its translation is CASSAQGTVNTGELFF. The chain combines TRBV12-3 or TRBV12-4 with TRBJ2-2; 7 bases are a match to TRBD1. The V and J ends lost 5 bases and 1 base, in that order; junction bases with no gene match: 7. The CDR3 is 16 amino acids.

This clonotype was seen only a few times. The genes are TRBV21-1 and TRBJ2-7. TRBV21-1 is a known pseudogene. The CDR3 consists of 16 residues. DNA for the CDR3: TGTGCCAGCGGATACCTTTACGGACCTCGAAGATACGAGCAGTACGTC. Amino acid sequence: CASGYLYGPRRYEQYV.

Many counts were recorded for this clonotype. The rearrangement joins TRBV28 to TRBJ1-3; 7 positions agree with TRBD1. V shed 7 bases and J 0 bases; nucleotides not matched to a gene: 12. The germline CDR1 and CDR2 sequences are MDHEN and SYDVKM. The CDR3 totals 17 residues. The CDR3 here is CASTLTGLRLSGNTIYF. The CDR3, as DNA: TGTGCCAGCACCCTGACAGGGCTGCGTCTCTCTGGAAACACCATATATTTT.

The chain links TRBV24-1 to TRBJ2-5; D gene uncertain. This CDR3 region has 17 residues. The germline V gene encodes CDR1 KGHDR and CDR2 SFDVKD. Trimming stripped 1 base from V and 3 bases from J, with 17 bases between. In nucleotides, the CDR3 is TGTGCCACCAGTGATTTACCTGGGCGAGCCCAAAAAGAGACCCAGTACTTC. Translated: CATSDLPGRAQKETQYF.

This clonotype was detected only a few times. The CDR3 protein is CATSKRYGTSGSGETQYF. CDR3 sequence (DNA): TGTGCCACCAGCAAGAGATACGGGACTAGCGGGAGTGGAGAGACCCAGTACTTC. The J gene is TRBJ2-5, the V gene TRBV15, with TRBD2 matching over 14 bases. The CDR3 is made up of 18 amino acids. Germline CDR1 reads LNHNV; CDR2 reads YYDKDF (reference sequence). The V gene end was trimmed by 4 bases and the J gene end by 4 bases; junction bases not matched to a gene: 11.

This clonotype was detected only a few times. The CDR3 nucleotides are TGTGCCAGCAGCTTTGCCCAGGGCAGTGAGCAGTTCTTC. This gives the protein CASSFAQGSEQFF. The V gene is TRBV7-9, the J gene TRBJ2-1, with D perhaps TRBD1 (5 bases). Germline lookup yields CDR1 SEHNR and CDR2 FQNEAQ (reference sequence). The CDR3 has 13 residues. The V and J ends lost 3 bases and 9 bases respectively, with 12 bases between them.

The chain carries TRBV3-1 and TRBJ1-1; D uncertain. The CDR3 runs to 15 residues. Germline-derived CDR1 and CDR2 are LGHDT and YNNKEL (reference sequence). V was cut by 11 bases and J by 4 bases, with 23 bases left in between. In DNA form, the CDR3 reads TGTGCCTGCACCCAAGGAGCTGGTCTGGGCACTGAAGCTTTCTTT. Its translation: CACTQGAGLGTEAFF.

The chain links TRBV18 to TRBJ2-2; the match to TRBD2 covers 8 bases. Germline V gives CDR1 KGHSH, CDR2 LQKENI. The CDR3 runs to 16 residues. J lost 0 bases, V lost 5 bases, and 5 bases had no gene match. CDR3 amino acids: CASSKIAGTNTGELFF. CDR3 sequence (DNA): TGTGCCAGCTCAAAAATAGCGGGGACGAACACCGGGGAGCTGTTTTTT.

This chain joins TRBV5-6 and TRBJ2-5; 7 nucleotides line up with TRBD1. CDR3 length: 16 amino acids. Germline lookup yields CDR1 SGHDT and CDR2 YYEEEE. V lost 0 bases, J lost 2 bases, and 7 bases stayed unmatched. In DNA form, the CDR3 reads TGTGCCAGCAGCTTGGGACAGGGTCTATTACAAGAGACCCAGTACTTC. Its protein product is CASSLGQGLLQETQYF. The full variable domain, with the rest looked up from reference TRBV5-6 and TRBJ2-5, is DAGVTQSPTHLIKTRGQQVTLRCSPKSGHDTVSWYQQALGQGPQFIFQYYEEEERQRGNFPDRFSGHQFPNYSSELNVNALLLGDSALYLCASSLGQGLLQETQYFGPGTRLLVL.